This T cell receptor (beta chain) was sequenced in a study of CD8+CD57+ T cells in acquired aplastic anemia. According to the study, genomic DNA was the template for TCR beta VDJ and CDR3 profiling. TCRdb reprocessed the reads via MiXCR and lists one record per CDR3 protein. This sample has 350,000 to 450,000 distinct CDR3 sequences, with about two thirds found just once. Deletions cut 9 bases from V and 3 bases from J, with 14 bases between. Germline V CDR1 and CDR2: WSHSY, SAAADI. CDR3 length: 13 amino acids. This clonotype showed up just once. The specimen sequenced was sorted CD4+, CD8+, or CD8+CD57+ T cells (not recorded which) from PBMCs. The source of this sequence is a human donor in good health, serving as a control. The chain links TRBV10-2 to TRBJ1-1; TRBD1 is a possible D gene (5 bases). The CDR3 loop reads CARMFGGDTEAFF. CDR3 DNA sequence: TGCGCCAGGATGTTCGGGGGTGACACTGAAGCTTTCTTT.